This TCR beta chain was profiled in a study of CD8 T cells in ankylosing spondylitis (dated by TCRdb to about 2017). For the study in its entirety: To find TCR variants linked to disease, the study profiled T cell receptor beta repertoires in ankylosing spondylitis patients and healthy donors. The full study cohort was made up of approximately 27 ankylosing spondylitis patients and approximately 100 healthy donors. Samples of peripheral blood were taken, and for ankylosing spondylitis patients, synovial fluid was collected as well. Paper-wide results and their limitations: The disease-linked clones had a CD8+ phenotype and were found at relatively low frequencies in peripheral blood. The disease-linked clones were reported to be significantly enriched in matched synovial fluid samples from ankylosing spondylitis patients. Blood from ankylosing spondylitis patients appeared to be characterized by a TCR beta motif made up of about 8 highly homologous amino acid variants. Some motif variants had previously been reported in the synovial fluid and blood of reactive arthritis patients, which suggests shared mechanisms of disease initiation.

Sequencing instrument: Illumina HiSeq 2500. Quantitative 5'-RACE with molecular barcodes was the method used to prepare the TCR beta libraries. As for how the authors treated the data: A new computational method, built on a probabilistic model of VDJ rearrangement, was used to identify disease-linked TCR variants. Clones were called with MiXCR by TCRdb after fastp trimmed the public reads at Q25, and only in-frame beta chains were retained. Merged by CDR3 protein, the rows form single entries marked with the most common genes and DNA. TCRdb, not the original authors, processed these V and J calls. Recorded for this sample are around 320,000 distinct CDR3 sequences; more than 20% of them occurred a single time. The top ten clones comprise under 4% of the sample. CDR1 and CDR2 were assigned from the germline V gene as SGHTA and FQGNSA. The CDR3 has 15 amino acids, counting the end cysteine and phenylalanine. Only the CDR3 part of the read is kept: 45 bases, read in frame from the first base. V sheds 1 base and J sheds 7 bases, leaving 14 bases between their ends.

This clonotype was detected a few times. No antigen is known for it. Per-base qualities were not stored, and no clone one base away is much larger. The rearrangement joined TRBV7-2 to TRBJ2-1, with the D gene call left open. This clonotype originated in a female donor with ankylosing spondylitis or in good health (not recorded which). The sequencing input was blood, either unsorted or a sorted T cell fraction (not recorded which). This receptor carries the CDR3 CASSLGDMYGNEQFF. The sequenced DNA is TGTGCCAGCAGCTTAGGCGATATGTATGGGAATGAGCAGTTCTTC.